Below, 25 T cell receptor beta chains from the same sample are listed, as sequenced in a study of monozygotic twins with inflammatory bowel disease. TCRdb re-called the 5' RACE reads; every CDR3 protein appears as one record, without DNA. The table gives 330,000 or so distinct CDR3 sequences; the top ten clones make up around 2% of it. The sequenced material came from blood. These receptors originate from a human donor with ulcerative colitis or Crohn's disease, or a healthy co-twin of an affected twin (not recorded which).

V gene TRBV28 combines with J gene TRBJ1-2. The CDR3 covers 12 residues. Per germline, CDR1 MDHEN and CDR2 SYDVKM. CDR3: CASSQQIYGYTF.

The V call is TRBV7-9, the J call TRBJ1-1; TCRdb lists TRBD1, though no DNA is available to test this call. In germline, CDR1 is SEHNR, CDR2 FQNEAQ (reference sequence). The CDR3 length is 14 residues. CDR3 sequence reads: CASSSLGANTEAFF.

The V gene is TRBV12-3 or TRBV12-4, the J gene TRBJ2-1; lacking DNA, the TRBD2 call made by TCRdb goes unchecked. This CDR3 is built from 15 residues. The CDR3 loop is CASSPPRGGANEQFF.

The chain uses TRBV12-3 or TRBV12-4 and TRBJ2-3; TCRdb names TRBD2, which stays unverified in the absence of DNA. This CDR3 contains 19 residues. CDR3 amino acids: CASSPSWTSGRGGTDTQYF.

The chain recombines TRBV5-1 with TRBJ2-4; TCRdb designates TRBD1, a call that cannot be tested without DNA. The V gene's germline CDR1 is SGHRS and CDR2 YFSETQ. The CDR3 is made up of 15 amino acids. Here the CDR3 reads CASSPMTGGENIQYF.

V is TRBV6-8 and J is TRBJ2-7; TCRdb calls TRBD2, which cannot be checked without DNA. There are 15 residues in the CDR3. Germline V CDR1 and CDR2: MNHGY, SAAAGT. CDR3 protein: CASSHGRLAVDEQYF.

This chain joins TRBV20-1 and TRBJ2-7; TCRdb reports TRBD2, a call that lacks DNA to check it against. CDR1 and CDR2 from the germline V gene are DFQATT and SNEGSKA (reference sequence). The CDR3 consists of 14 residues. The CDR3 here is CSANVPGLASEQYF.

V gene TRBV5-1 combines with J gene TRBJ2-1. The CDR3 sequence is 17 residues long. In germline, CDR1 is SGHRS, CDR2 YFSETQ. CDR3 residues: CASSQTISRSSYNEQFF.

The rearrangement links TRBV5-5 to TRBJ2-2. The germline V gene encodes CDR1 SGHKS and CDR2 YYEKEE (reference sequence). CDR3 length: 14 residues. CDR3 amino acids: CASSLASVTGELFF. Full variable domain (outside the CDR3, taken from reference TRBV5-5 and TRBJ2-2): DAGVTQSPTHLIKTRGQQVTLRCSPISGHKSVSWYQQVLGQGPQFIFQYYEKEERGRGNFPDRFSARQFPNYSSELNVNALLLGDSALYLCASSLASVTGELFFGEGSRLTVL.

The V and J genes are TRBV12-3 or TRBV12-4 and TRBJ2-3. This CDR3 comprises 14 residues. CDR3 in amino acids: CATTSGLGTDTQYF.

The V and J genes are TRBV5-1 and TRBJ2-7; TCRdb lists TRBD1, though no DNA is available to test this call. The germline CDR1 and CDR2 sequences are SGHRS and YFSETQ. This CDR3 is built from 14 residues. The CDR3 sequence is CASSLEGTYYEQYF.

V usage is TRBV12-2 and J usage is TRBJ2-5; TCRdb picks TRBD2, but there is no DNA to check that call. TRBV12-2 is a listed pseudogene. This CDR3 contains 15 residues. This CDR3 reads CASRSARGRGETHYF.

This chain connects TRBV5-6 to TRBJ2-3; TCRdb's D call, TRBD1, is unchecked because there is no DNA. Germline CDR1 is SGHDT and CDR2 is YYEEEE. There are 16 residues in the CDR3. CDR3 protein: CASSFLGGASADTQYF.

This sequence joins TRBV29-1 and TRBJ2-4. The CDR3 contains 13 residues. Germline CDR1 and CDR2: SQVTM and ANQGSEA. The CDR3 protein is CSDVDLLQNIQYF.

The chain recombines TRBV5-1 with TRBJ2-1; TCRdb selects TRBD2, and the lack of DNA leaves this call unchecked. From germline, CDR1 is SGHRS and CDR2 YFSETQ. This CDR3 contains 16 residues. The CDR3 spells CASSPQTSGSGSEQFF.

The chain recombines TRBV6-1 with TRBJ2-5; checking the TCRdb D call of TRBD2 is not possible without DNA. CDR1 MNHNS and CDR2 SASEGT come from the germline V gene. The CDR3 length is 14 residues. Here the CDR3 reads CASSGRLAQGTQYF.

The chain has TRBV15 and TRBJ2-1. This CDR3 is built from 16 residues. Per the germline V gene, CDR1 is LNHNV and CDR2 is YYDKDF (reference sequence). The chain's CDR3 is CATSRVLVFTGDEQFF. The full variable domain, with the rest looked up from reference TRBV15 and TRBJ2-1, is DAMVIQNPRYQVTQFGKPVTLSCSQTLNHNVMYWYQQKSSQAPKLLFHYYDKDFNNEADTPDNFQSRRPNTSFCFLDIRSPGLGDTAMYLCATSRVLVFTGDEQFFGPGTRLTVL.

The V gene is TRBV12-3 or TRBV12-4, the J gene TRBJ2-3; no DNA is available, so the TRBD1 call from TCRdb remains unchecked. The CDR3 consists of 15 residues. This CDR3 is CASSSSGGRTDTQYF.

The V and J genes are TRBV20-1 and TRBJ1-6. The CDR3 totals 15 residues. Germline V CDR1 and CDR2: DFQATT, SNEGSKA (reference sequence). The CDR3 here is CSARDLQGYNSPLHF.

This CDR3 reads CASSLGPGQKITDTQYF. V gene TRBV5-1 combines with J gene TRBJ2-3; with no DNA, the TCRdb D assignment of TRBD1 cannot be verified. The CDR3 is made up of 17 amino acids. Germline V gene lookup returns CDR1 SGHRS and CDR2 YFSETQ. Combining the CDR3 with reference TRBV5-1 and TRBJ2-3 gives the whole variable domain KAGVTQTPRYLIKTRGQQVTLSCSPISGHRSVSWYQQTPGQGLQFLFEYFSETQRNKGNFPGRFSGRQFSNSRSEMNVSTLELGDSALYLCASSLGPGQKITDTQYFGPGTRLTVL.

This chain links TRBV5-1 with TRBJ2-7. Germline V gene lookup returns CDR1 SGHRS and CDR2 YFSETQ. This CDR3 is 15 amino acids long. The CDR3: CASSLGTGFDGEQYF.

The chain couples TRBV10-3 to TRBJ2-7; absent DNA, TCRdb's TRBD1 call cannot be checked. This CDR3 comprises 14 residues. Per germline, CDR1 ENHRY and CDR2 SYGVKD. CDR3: CAISEGAGIYEQYF.

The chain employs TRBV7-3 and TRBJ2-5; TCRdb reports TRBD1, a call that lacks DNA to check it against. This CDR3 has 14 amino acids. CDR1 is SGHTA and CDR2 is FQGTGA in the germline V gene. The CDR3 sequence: CASSLTGGRKTQYF.

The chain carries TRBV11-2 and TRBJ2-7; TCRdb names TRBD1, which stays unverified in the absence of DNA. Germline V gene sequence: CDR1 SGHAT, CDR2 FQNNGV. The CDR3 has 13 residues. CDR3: CASSLEAGADQYF.

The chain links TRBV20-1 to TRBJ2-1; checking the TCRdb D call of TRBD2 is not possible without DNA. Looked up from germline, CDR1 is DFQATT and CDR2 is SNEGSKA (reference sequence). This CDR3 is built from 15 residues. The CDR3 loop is CSAFIRGGAYNEQFF.